One sample yielded the 7 T cell receptor beta chains listed below, sequenced in a study of blood T cell repertoires in COVID-19. Sequencing used immunoSEQ multiplex PCR; TCRdb keeps in-frame clones, though not all of them. Of approximately 100,000 clones detected, around 90% appear once; the ten largest clones hold about 4.2%. The sequencing sample was made of peripheral blood. The receptor set was obtained from a human donor with COVID-19, enrolled during active disease. The donor label of this sample is uncertain.

V is TRBV2 and J is TRBJ2-7, with D unresolved. The CDR3 has 14 residues. Per the germline V gene, CDR1 is SNHLY and CDR2 is FYNNEI. V gave up 7 bases and J gave up 0 bases, with 13 bases separating them. The CDR3 sequence: CASIRLVTSYEQYF. CDR3 sequence (DNA): TGTGCCAGCATCCGTCTAGTAACCTCCTACGAGCAGTACTTC.

This clone appeared a few times. The genes are TRBV19 and TRBJ1-5; 8 nucleotides align to TRBD1. This CDR3 spans 14 amino acids. J gave up 4 bases and V 7 bases, and 6 bases lay outside the gene matches. Germline CDR1 is LNHDA and CDR2 is SQIVND (reference sequence). CDR3 sequence: CASNRDRWNQPQHF. The CDR3 region has the DNA TGTGCCAGTAACCGGGACAGGTGGAATCAGCCCCAGCATTTT.

This chain joins TRBV19 and TRBJ1-6; D is perhaps TRBD1 (5 bases). The germline gives CDR1 LNHDA, CDR2 SQIVND (reference sequence). This CDR3 comprises 15 residues. Trimming took 5 bases from V and 7 from J, leaving 15 bases between them. The CDR3 coding sequence is TGTGCCAGTAGTGTGGGGGACGCGGGAAATTCACCCCTCCACTTT. Translated, it gives CASSVGDAGNSPLHF.

The gene calls are TRBV4-1 and TRBJ2-7, with 7 nucleotides matching TRBD2. This CDR3 contains 16 residues. Germline V gene sequence: CDR1 MGHRA, CDR2 YSYEKL. J was trimmed by 4 bases and V by 0 bases; bases with no gene match: 9. The DNA of the CDR3 is TGCGCCAGCAGCCAAGATTCCCGGGAGGACCCATACGAGCAGTACTTC. Translation: CASSQDSREDPYEQYF.

The gene calls are TRBV11-3 and TRBJ2-1; TRBD2 matches at 7 bases. There are 15 residues in the CDR3. The trim removed 4 bases at V and 6 bases at J, leaving 9 bases unmatched. Germline V gene sequence: CDR1 SGHNT, CDR2 YENEEA. As DNA, the CDR3 is TGTGCCAGCAGCTCCGGCGGGAGCCGCAGCAATGAGCAGTTCTTC. It yields the protein CASSSGGSRSNEQFF.

CDR3 in amino acids: CASSYGQSQNEQFF. The CDR3 DNA sequence: TGCGCCAGCAGCTACGGACAGTCACAAAATGAGCAGTTCTTC. The rearrangement uses TRBV5-1 and TRBJ2-1; D may be TRBD1 (6 bases). Germline V CDR1 and CDR2: SGHRS, YFSETQ. This CDR3 comprises 14 residues. V lost 3 bases, J lost 7 bases, and 14 bases lay in between.

This chain uses TRBV10-2 with TRBJ1-1; 9 positions agree with TRBD1. This CDR3 contains 15 residues. Germline V gene data show CDR1 as WSHSY and CDR2 as SAAADI. Unmatched junction bases numbered 7, after V lost 5 bases and J lost 3 bases. CDR3 in DNA: TGCGCCAGCAGTACCACAGGGGGCGGGTACACTGAAGCTTTCTTT. Residues: CASSTTGGGYTEAFF.